A selection of T cell receptor beta chains follows, all from one sample in a study of CXCR4 blockade with PD-1 therapy in pancreatic cancer. Sequencing used immunoSEQ multiplex PCR; TCRdb keeps in-frame clones, though not all of them. The table shows around 2,600 clones, with 40% occurring only once. Material for sequencing was tumor tissue. These receptor sequences come from a human donor with pancreatic ductal adenocarcinoma. The CDR3 runs from the conserved cysteine through the conserved F or W. A D gene is named only where the DNA matches it firmly. The size field is filled for only some rows; it gives once, few, many or a size class.

cdr3_aa	cdr3_nt	d_call	clone_size	j_call	v_call
CASSASIGNTEAFF	TGTGCCAGCTCCGCAAGCATCGGAAACACTGAAGCTTTCTTT	-	-	TRBJ1-1	TRBV18
CASRMTSGIDEQYF	TGTGCCAGTAGGATGACTAGCGGGATAGACGAGCAGTACTTC	TRBD2	once	TRBJ2-7	TRBV19
CASSVSGRGADTQYF	TGTGCCAGCAGCGTTAGCGGGAGAGGTGCAGATACGCAGTATTTT	TRBD2	large	TRBJ2-3	TRBV9
CASSIDTLAGITDTQYF	TGTGCCAGTAGTATAGATACCCTAGCGGGGATCACAGATACGCAGTATTTT	TRBD2	-	TRBJ2-3	TRBV19
CASKQGQAFYEQYF	TGTGCCAGCAAACAGGGACAGGCGTTCTACGAGCAGTACTTC	TRBD1	-	TRBJ2-7	TRBV6-8
CASSDRQYNSPLHF	TGTGCCAGCAGTGATCGGCAGTATAATTCACCCCTCCACTTT	-	-	TRBJ1-6	TRBV6-8
CASSLPQGAFGYTF	TGTGCCAGCAGTTTACCGCAGGGGGCCTTTGGCTACACCTTC	TRBD1	few	TRBJ1-2	TRBV28
CSASEDGGNYEQYF	TGCAGCGCCTCGGAGGACGGGGGAAACTACGAGCAGTACTTC	-	-	TRBJ2-7	TRBV29-1
CASSLVTSGRAGSYEQYF	TGTGCCAGCAGTCTAGTGACTAGCGGGAGGGCGGGCTCCTACGAGCAGTACTTC	TRBD2	-	TRBJ2-7	TRBV25-1
CASSIGGQTLETQYF	TGTGCCAGTAGTATAGGGGGACAAACCCTGGAGACCCAGTACTTC	-	-	TRBJ2-5	TRBV19
CASSLNYGTGGGNTEAFF	TGTGCCAGCAGTTTAAATTACGGGACAGGGGGTGGGAACACTGAAGCTTTCTTT	TRBD1	-	TRBJ1-1	TRBV28
CASSQDRQFSYNSPLHF	TGCGCCAGCAGCCAAGACCGACAGTTCTCCTATAATTCACCCCTCCACTTT	-	-	TRBJ1-6	TRBV1
CASSISARRQGWTDTQYF	TGTGCCAGTAGTATTAGCGCCCGACGGCAGGGGTGGACAGATACGCAGTATTTT	-	few	TRBJ2-3	TRBV19
CASSSGTVSSYEQYF	TGCGCCAGCAGCTCCGGGACGGTGAGCTCCTACGAGCAGTACTTC	-	-	TRBJ2-7	TRBV5-1
CATTGLADTDTQYF	TGTGCCACCACGGGACTAGCGGACACAGATACGCAGTATTTT	TRBD2	medium-sized	TRBJ2-3	TRBV6-8
CASTYERSSTDTQYF	TGTGCCAGCACTTACGAGCGGTCTAGCACAGATACGCAGTATTTT	-	medium-sized	TRBJ2-3	TRBV6-8
CANSLGTVAFDEQFF	TGTGCCAACAGCTTGGGGACAGTCGCTTTCGATGAGCAGTTCTTC	TRBD1	few	TRBJ2-1	TRBV7-4
CATGDAWTAGYTF	TGCGCCACCGGCGATGCCTGGACGGCTGGCTACACCTTC	-	few	TRBJ1-2	TRBV10-2
CASSPREATATNEKLFF	TGTGCCAGCTCACCCAGGGAGGCAACGGCAACTAATGAAAAACTGTTTTTT	-	once	TRBJ1-4	TRBV18
CATSRERSGGDNQPQHF	TGTGCCACCAGCAGAGAACGTTCGGGGGGGGACAATCAGCCCCAGCATTTT	-	few	TRBJ1-5	TRBV15
CASSLNPGREETQYF	TGTGCCAGCAGCTTAAACCCCGGCAGGGAAGAGACCCAGTACTTC	-	-	TRBJ2-5	TRBV11-3
CASTEPGQGVNTEAFF	TGTGCCAGCACCGAACCGGGGCAGGGTGTGAACACTGAAGCTTTCTTT	-	medium-sized	TRBJ1-1	TRBV6-8
CASQDVYSYEQYF	TGTGCCAGTCAGGACGTGTACTCCTACGAGCAGTACTTC	-	-	TRBJ2-7	TRBV9
CASSPTGSTEAFF	TGTGCCAGCAGCCCAACAGGGAGTACTGAAGCTTTCTTT	-	medium-sized	TRBJ1-1	TRBV6-8
CASSSTRGQTYQETQYF	TGTGCCAGTAGTTCCACCCGGGGACAAACCTACCAAGAGACCCAGTACTTC	-	few	TRBJ2-5	TRBV19
CSVLSGVDTQYF	TGCAGCGTCCTGTCAGGGGTAGATACGCAGTATTTT	-	-	TRBJ2-3	TRBV29-1
CASSLGDVIGSPHQPQHF	TGCGCCAGCAGCTTGGGGGACGTAATAGGGTCACCCCATCAGCCCCAGCATTTT	-	large	TRBJ1-5	TRBV5-1
CASSYGQGSSEAFF	TGTGCCAGCAGTTACGGTCAGGGAAGCTCTGAAGCTTTCTTT	-	few	TRBJ1-1	TRBV6-4
CASSDGSYNSPLHF	TGTGCCAGCAGTGACGGGTCCTATAATTCACCCCTCCACTTT	-	-	TRBJ1-6	TRBV6-4
CATSRGGAGQEKLFF	TGTGCCACCAGCAGAGGGGGTGCAGGGCAAGAAAAACTGTTTTTT	-	-	TRBJ1-4	TRBV15
CASSQDGDGSNYGYTF	TGTGCCAGCAGCCAAGATGGGGACGGTTCTAACTATGGCTACACCTTC	-	-	TRBJ1-2	TRBV14
CASSPNGGPSSYEQYF	TGTGCCAGCTCACCAAACGGGGGCCCGAGCTCCTACGAGCAGTACTTC	-	-	TRBJ2-7	TRBV18
CASSVGGVISGNTIYF	TGTGCCAGCAGCGTAGGCGGAGTGATCTCTGGAAACACCATATATTTT	-	few	TRBJ1-3	TRBV9
CASNWMMTGANVLTF	TGTGCCAGTAATTGGATGATGACGGGGGCCAACGTCCTGACTTTC	-	-	TRBJ2-6	TRBV19
CASSYSGSSYEQYF	TGTGCCAGCAGTTACTCCGGTAGCTCCTACGAGCAGTACTTC	-	-	TRBJ2-7	TRBV6-8